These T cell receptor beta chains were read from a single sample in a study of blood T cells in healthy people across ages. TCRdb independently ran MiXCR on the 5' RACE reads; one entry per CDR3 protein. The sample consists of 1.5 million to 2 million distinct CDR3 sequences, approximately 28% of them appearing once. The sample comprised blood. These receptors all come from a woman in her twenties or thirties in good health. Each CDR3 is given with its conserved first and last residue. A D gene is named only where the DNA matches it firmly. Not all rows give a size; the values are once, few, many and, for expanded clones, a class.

CDR3 protein: CASSEVGTEAFF
CDR3 DNA: TGTGCCAGCAGTGAAGTCGGCACTGAAGCTTTCTTT
V gene: TRBV2
CDR3 length: 12
D gene: -
clone size: -
J gene: TRBJ1-1

CDR3 protein: CAISNAEGRQFF
CDR3 DNA: TGTGCCATCAGCAACGCGGAGGGGCGGCAGTTCTTC
V gene: TRBV10-3
CDR3 length: 12
D gene: -
clone size: -
J gene: TRBJ2-1

CDR3 protein: CGASFPGLVKSSEQYF
CDR3 DNA: TGCGGTGCTAGTTTTCCGGGACTGGTTAAGTCGTCCGAGCAGTACTTC
V gene: TRBV20-1
CDR3 length: 16
D gene: -
clone size: -
J gene: TRBJ2-7

CDR3 protein: CASSRVGAKNIQYF
CDR3 DNA: TGTGCCAGCAGCCGAGTGGGAGCCAAAAACATTCAGTACTTC
V gene: TRBV12-3/TRBV12-4
CDR3 length: 14
D gene: -
clone size: -
J gene: TRBJ2-4

CDR3 protein: CASSYSSGQATNEKLFF
CDR3 DNA: TGTGCCAGCAGTTACTCGAGTGGACAGGCAACTAATGAAAAACTGTTTTTT
V gene: TRBV6-2/TRBV6-3
CDR3 length: 17
D gene: TRBD1
clone size: few
J gene: TRBJ1-4

CDR3 protein: CASSSSFRGGDQETQYF
CDR3 DNA: TGTGCCAGCAGTTCTTCATTTCGGGGGGGCGACCAAGAGACCCAGTACTTC
V gene: TRBV12-3/TRBV12-4
CDR3 length: 17
D gene: TRBD2
clone size: few
J gene: TRBJ2-5

CDR3 protein: CASSSQGGAWDEQFF
CDR3 DNA: TGTGCCAGCAGCTCTCAGGGGGGGGCCTGGGATGAGCAGTTCTTC
V gene: TRBV7-3
CDR3 length: 15
D gene: -
clone size: -
J gene: TRBJ2-1

CDR3 protein: CASSLALAGGDEQFF
CDR3 DNA: TGCGCCAGCAGCTTGGCCCTAGCGGGAGGCGATGAGCAGTTCTTC
V gene: TRBV5-1
CDR3 length: 15
D gene: TRBD2
clone size: -
J gene: TRBJ2-1

CDR3 protein: CASSSLGGLGTDTQYF
CDR3 DNA: TGTGCCAGCAGCTCCCTAGGGGGGTTGGGCACAGATACGCAGTATTTT
V gene: TRBV11-1
CDR3 length: 16
D gene: -
clone size: -
J gene: TRBJ2-3

CDR3 protein: CASSPRLAGLGETQYF
CDR3 DNA: TGTGCCAGCAGTCCCCGACTAGCGGGATTGGGAGAGACCCAGTACTTC
V gene: TRBV27
CDR3 length: 16
D gene: TRBD2
clone size: -
J gene: TRBJ2-5

CDR3 protein: CSALWQPNQPQHF
CDR3 DNA: TGCAGTGCGCTTTGGCAGCCAAATCAGCCCCAGCATTTT
V gene: TRBV20-1
CDR3 length: 13
D gene: -
clone size: many
J gene: TRBJ1-5

CDR3 protein: CASSESSGRDTQYF
CDR3 DNA: TGCGCCAGCAGTGAGTCTTCGGGGAGGGATACGCAGTATTTT
V gene: TRBV10-2
CDR3 length: 14
D gene: -
clone size: many
J gene: TRBJ2-3

CDR3 protein: CAWSGSGGTEQYF
CDR3 DNA: TGTGCCTGGAGTGGGAGTGGGGGGACTGAGCAGTACTTC
V gene: TRBV30
CDR3 length: 13
D gene: -
clone size: -
J gene: TRBJ2-7

CDR3 protein: CTTSRVTGRSNEELFF
CDR3 DNA: TGTACCACCAGCAGAGTAACTGGACGGTCTAATGAAGAACTGTTTTTT
V gene: TRBV15
CDR3 length: 16
D gene: -
clone size: few
J gene: TRBJ1-4